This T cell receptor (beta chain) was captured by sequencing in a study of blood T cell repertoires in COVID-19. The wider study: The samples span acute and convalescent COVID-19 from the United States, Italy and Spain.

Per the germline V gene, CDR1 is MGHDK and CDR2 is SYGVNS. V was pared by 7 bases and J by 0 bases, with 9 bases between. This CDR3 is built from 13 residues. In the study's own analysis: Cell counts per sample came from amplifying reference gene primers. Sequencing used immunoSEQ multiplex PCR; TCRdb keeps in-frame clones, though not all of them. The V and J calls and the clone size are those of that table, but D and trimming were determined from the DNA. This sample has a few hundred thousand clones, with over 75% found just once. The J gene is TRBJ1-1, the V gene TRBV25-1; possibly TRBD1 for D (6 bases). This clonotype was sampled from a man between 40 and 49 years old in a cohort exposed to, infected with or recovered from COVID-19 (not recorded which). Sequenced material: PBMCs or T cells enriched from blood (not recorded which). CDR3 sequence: CASTGEMNTEAFF. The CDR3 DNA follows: TGTGCCAGCACAGGGGAAATGAACACTGAAGCTTTCTTT.